A selection of T cell receptor beta chains follows, all from one sample in a study of cytomegalovirus exposure and HLA in healthy donors. Data came from immunoSEQ multiplex PCR; TCRdb stores just in-frame clones and leaves some out. The sample lists about 100,000 clones, 70% to 80% seen once, with under 20% in the top ten. The source material was PBMCs. The receptors stem from an older woman in good health and CMV-seropositive. Each CDR3 is given with its conserved first and last residue. The D gene is left open where the match is weak. Not all rows give a size; the values are once, few, many and, for expanded clones, a class.

V	size	J	D	DNA	CDR3
TRBV7-9	-	TRBJ2-2	-	TGTGCCAGCAGCCCAGAGGCTAGCGCAAACACCGGGGAGCTGTTTTTT	CASSPEASANTGELFF
TRBV7-9	few	TRBJ2-3	-	TGTGCCAGCAGCACGAGACTGTCTAGCCTCTCCACAGATACGCAGTATTTT	CASSTRLSSLSTDTQYF
TRBV11-2	-	TRBJ2-5	TRBD1	TGTGCCAGCAGCTTAGGGGACAGATTTCAAGAGACCCAGTACTTC	CASSLGDRFQETQYF
TRBV10-3	few	TRBJ1-1	-	TGTGCCATCAGATCGGGCAGGGGACGCGGTCGGAACACTGAAGCTTTCTTT	CAIRSGRGRGRNTEAFF
TRBV6-1	once	TRBJ2-1	-	TGTGCCAGCAGTTCTGCAGGCCGCTCCTACAATGAGCAGTTCTTC	CASSSAGRSYNEQFF
TRBV9	-	TRBJ1-5	TRBD1	TGTGCCAGCAGCGCGGGACAGGGTTATCAGCCCCAGCATTTT	CASSAGQGYQPQHF
TRBV11-1	-	TRBJ2-7	-	TGTGCCAGCAGCTTCGGGGTGTTCTACGAGCAGTACTTC	CASSFGVFYEQYF
TRBV9	-	TRBJ1-2	-	TGTGCCAGCAGCGTTTACAGGGATCCCGGGGGCTACACCTTC	CASSVYRDPGGYTF
TRBV19	-	TRBJ2-1	TRBD1	TGTGCCAGTAGCCGACAGGGGGGAGGGTCCTACAATGAGCAGTTCTTC	CASSRQGGGSYNEQFF
TRBV5-1	-	TRBJ2-6	TRBD1	TGCGCCAGTACAGGGGTCGCTGGGGCCAACGTCCTGACTTTC	CASTGVAGANVLTF
TRBV18	-	TRBJ2-1	-	TGTGCCAGCTCACCACGAACTAGAATGAACAATGAGCAGTTCTTC	CASSPRTRMNNEQFF
TRBV4-1	many	TRBJ2-7	-	TGCGCCAGCAGCCAAACGGTGTCGACGGGCGAGCAGTACTTC	CASSQTVSTGEQYF
TRBV2	-	TRBJ2-1	-	TGTGCCAGCAGGGCCAGGGGGCTAGCGGAGGTCAATGAGCAGTTCTTC	CASRARGLAEVNEQFF
TRBV5-1	once	TRBJ2-7	TRBD2	TGCGCCAGCAGCCTGACTAGCAACTACGAGCAGTACTTC	CASSLTSNYEQYF
TRBV28	-	TRBJ2-2	-	TGTGCCAGCAGTCGGATCGGGACTTTGAACACCGGGGAGCTGTTTTTT	CASSRIGTLNTGELFF
TRBV27	-	TRBJ2-5	TRBD2	TGTGCCAGCAGAATCTTGGGGGGGGAAGAGACCCAGTACTTC	CASRILGGEETQYF
TRBV5-4	-	TRBJ1-5	TRBD1	TGTGCCAGCAGCCGACAGGGGGATCAGCCCCAGCATTTT	CASSRQGDQPQHF
TRBV5-6	-	TRBJ2-5	TRBD2	TGTGCCAGCAGCCTGAGCGGGATTGCAGAGACCCAGTACTTC	CASSLSGIAETQYF
TRBV28	-	TRBJ1-2	-	TGTGCCAGCAGTTCTCAGGGTCTGGCGGCTGGTTACACCTTC	CASSSQGLAAGYTF
TRBV7-9	-	TRBJ2-3	-	TGTGCCAGCAGCCCCCACCGTGGCGGTAGCACAGATACGCAGTATTTT	CASSPHRGGSTDTQYF
TRBV9	-	TRBJ1-2	-	TGTGCCAGCAGCGCCAGGGGAAGCTATGGCTACACCTTC	CASSARGSYGYTF
TRBV27	-	TRBJ1-4	TRBD1	TGTGCCAGCAGTTTTGACAGGGGCGGTGAAAAACTGTTTTTT	CASSFDRGGEKLFF
TRBV14	-	TRBJ1-5	TRBD1	TGTGCCAGCAGCCAGACAGGGTTCAATCAGCCCCAGCATTTT	CASSQTGFNQPQHF
TRBV4-1	-	TRBJ2-2	-	TGCGCCAGCAGCCAAGGAGGGACCGGGGAGCTGTTTTTT	CASSQGGTGELFF
TRBV4-2	-	TRBJ2-1	-	TGTGCCAGCAGCCAAGACGGACAGCCTTACAATGAGCAGTTCTTC	CASSQDGQPYNEQFF
TRBV28	-	TRBJ2-3	TRBD2	TGTGCCAGCAGCCCCAGCGGGAGAGGGGATACGCAGTATTTT	CASSPSGRGDTQYF
TRBV5-1	once	TRBJ2-7	-	TGCGCCAGCAGCTTGGAAAGCGGTAGCTCCTACGAGCAGTACTTC	CASSLESGSSYEQYF
TRBV15	-	TRBJ2-7	-	TGTGCCACCAGCAGAGAAGGGAGTACATCTGCCTACGAGCAGTACTTC	CATSREGSTSAYEQYF
TRBV6-1	-	TRBJ2-7	-	TGTGCCAGCAGTCAAAAAGGGGGGGGCGAGCAGTACTTC	CASSQKGGGEQYF
TRBV6-1	-	TRBJ1-5	-	TGTGCCAGCATTGAGTCAGTCAATCAGCCCCAGCATTTT	CASIESVNQPQHF
TRBV4-1	-	TRBJ1-1	-	TGCGCCAGCAGCCAGAGAGCGAGGGACACTGAAGCTTTCTTT	CASSQRARDTEAFF
TRBV5-1	-	TRBJ2-2	TRBD2	TGCGCCAGCAGCGCCGTAGCGGGAGGGCCGTCTGGGGAGCTGTTTTTT	CASSAVAGGPSGELFF
TRBV27	-	TRBJ1-1	TRBD1	TGTGCCAGCAGACGGGACAGCGGGTACACTGAAGCTTTCTTT	CASRRDSGYTEAFF
TRBV5-1	-	TRBJ2-7	TRBD2	TGCGCCAGCAGCTTATCGGGAGGAAACTACGAGCAGTACTTC	CASSLSGGNYEQYF
TRBV6-5	-	TRBJ2-1	-	TGTGCCAGCAGTTACGGTATCGGGAATGAGCAGTTCTTC	CASSYGIGNEQFF
TRBV6-5	-	TRBJ2-1	-	TGTGCCAGCAGCCCCACCACTACCTACAATGAGCAGTTCTTC	CASSPTTTYNEQFF
TRBV7-2	few	TRBJ1-1	-	TGTGCCAGCAGCTTAGGCAGGGGAATTCTGGAAGCTTTCTTT	CASSLGRGILEAFF
TRBV2	-	TRBJ2-5	-	TGTGCCAGCAGTGCAGGAGGGGAGGAGACCCAGTACTTC	CASSAGGEETQYF
TRBV18	-	TRBJ1-1	-	TGTGCCAGCTCACTTAGTTTTGCGGTGCCTGGAACTGAAGCTTTCTTT	CASSLSFAVPGTEAFF
TRBV9	-	TRBJ2-7	TRBD1	TGTGCCAGCAGCGGGACAGGCAATATGGGCCTCGAGCAGTACTTC	CASSGTGNMGLEQYF
TRBV5-8	-	TRBJ2-1	-	TGTGCCAGCAGCTATGGACTAACCCTTGGGAATGAGCAGTTCTTC	CASSYGLTLGNEQFF